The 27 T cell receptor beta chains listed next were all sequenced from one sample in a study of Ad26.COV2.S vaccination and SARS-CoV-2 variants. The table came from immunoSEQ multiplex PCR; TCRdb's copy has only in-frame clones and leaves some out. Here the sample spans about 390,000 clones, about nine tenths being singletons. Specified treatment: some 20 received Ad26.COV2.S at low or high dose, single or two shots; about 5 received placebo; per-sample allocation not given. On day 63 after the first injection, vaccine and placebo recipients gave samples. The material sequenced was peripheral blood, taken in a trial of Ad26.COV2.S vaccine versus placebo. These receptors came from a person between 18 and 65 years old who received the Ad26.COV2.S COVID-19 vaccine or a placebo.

The CDR3 sequence: CASSQRSGAGVETQYF. The CDR3 nucleotides are TGTGCCAGCAGCCAACGTAGCGGGGCAGGGGTAGAGACCCAGTACTTC. This sequence joins TRBV4-2 and TRBJ2-5; TRBD2 matches 8 bases. The germline V gene encodes CDR1 LGHNA and CDR2 YNFKEQ. The CDR3 length is 16 residues. The V and J ends lost 2 bases and 4 bases, in that order; junction bases with no gene match: 9.

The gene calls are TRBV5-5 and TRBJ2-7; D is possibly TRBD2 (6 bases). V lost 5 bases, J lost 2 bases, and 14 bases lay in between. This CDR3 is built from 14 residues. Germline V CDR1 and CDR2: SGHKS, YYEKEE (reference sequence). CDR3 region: CASRSSGLTYEQYF. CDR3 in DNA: TGTGCCAGCAGATCCAGCGGGCTAACCTACGAGCAGTACTTC.

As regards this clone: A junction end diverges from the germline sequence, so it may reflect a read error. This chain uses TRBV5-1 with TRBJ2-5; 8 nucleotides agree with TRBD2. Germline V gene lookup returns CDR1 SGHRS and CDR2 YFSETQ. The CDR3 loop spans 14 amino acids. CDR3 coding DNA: TGCGCCCGCAGCGCGGGGGGAGGGGAGGAGACCCAGTACTTC. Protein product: CARSAGGGEETQYF.

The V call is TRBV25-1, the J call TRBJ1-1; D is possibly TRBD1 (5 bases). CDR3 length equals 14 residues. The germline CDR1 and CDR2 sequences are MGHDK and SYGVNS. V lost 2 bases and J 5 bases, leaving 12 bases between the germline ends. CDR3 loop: CASSEVGAGTEAFF. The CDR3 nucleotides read TGTGCCAGCAGTGAAGTAGGGGCGGGAACTGAAGCTTTCTTT.

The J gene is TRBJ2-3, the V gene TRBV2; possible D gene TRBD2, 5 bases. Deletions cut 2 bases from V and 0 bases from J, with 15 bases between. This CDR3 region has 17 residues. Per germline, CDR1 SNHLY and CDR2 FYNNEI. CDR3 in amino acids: CASSESAAGPSTDTQYF. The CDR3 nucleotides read TGTGCCAGCAGTGAAAGCGCGGCGGGTCCTAGCACAGATACGCAGTATTTT.

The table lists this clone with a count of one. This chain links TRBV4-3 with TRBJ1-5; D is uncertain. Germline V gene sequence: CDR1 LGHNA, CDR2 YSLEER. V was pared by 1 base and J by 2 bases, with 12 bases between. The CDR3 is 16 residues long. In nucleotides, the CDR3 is TGCGCCAGCAGCCAAGGAACACCAACGGGCAATCAGCCCCAGCATTTT. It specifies CASSQGTPTGNQPQHF.

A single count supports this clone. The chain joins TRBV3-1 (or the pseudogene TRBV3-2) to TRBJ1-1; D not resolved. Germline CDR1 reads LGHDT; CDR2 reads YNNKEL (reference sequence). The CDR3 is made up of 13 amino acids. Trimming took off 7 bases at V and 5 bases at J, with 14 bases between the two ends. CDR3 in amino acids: CASMQASGTEAFF. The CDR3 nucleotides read TGTGCCAGCATGCAAGCGTCGGGGACTGAAGCTTTCTTT.

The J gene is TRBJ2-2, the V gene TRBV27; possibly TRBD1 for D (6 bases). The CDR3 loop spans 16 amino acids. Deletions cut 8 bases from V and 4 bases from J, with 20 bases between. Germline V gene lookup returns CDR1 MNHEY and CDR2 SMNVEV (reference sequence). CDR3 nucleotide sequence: TGTGCCAGCGGCGCGGTACAGGGTGGTGGCACCGGGGAGCTGTTTTTT. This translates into CASGAVQGGGTGELFF.

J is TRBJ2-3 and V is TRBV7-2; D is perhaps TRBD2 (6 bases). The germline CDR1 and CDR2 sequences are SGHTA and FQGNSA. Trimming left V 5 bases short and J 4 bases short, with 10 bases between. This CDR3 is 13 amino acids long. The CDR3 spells CASSPPGADTQYF. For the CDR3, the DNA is TGTGCCAGCAGCCCCCCGGGGGCAGATACGCAGTATTTT. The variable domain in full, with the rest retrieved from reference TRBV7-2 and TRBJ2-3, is GAGVSQSPSNKVTEKGKDVELRCDPISGHTALYWYRQSLGQGLEFLIYFQGNSAPDKSGLPSDRFSAERTGGSVSTLTIQRTQQEDSAVYLCASSPPGADTQYFGPGTRLTVL.

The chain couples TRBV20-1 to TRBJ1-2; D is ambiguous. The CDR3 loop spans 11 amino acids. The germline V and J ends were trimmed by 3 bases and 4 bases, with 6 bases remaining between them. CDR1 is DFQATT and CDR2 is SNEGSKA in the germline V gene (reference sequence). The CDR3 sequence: CSASRSYGYTF. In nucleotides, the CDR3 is TGCAGTGCTAGCCGTAGCTATGGCTACACCTTC.

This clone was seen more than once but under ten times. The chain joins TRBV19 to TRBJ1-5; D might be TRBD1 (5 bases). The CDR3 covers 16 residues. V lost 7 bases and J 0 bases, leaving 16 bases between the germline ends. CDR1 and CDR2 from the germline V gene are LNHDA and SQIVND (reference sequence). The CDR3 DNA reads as TGTGCCAGTAACTCCATAGGGGCTGGTAGCAATCAGCCCCAGCATTTT. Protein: CASNSIGAGSNQPQHF.

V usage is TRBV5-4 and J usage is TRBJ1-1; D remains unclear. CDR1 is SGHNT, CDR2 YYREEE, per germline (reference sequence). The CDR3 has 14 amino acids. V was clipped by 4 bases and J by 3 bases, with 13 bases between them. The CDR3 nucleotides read TGTGCCAGCAGCAGCCGGACGGCCGACACTGAAGCTTTCTTT. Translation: CASSSRTADTEAFF. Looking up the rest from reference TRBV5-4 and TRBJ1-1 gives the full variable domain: ETGVTQSPTHLIKTRGQQVTLRCSSQSGHNTVSWYQQALGQGPQFIFQYYREEENGRGNFPPRFSGLQFPNYSSELNVNALELDDSALYLCASSSRTADTEAFFGQGTRLTVV.

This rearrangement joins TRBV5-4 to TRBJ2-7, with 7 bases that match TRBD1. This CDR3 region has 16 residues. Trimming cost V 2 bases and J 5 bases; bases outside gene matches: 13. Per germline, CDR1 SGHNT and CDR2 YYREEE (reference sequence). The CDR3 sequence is CASSLGGKAIGHEQYF. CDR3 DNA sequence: TGTGCCAGCAGCTTAGGGGGCAAGGCTATTGGGCACGAGCAGTACTTC.

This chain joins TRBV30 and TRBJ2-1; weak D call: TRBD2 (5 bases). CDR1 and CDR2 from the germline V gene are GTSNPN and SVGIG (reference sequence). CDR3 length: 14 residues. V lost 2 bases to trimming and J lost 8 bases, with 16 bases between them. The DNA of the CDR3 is TGTGCCTGGAGTTCAAGAGGGTTTGGCGATGAGCAGTTCTTC. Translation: CAWSSRGFGDEQFF.

This CDR3 reads CASRGPTGELPGEYEQYF. DNA for the CDR3: TGTGCCAGCAGAGGACCGACGGGAGAGCTCCCCGGGGAATACGAGCAGTACTTC. The rearrangement joins TRBV7-9 to TRBJ2-7, with D possibly matching TRBD2 (6 bases). The germline V gene encodes CDR1 SEHNR and CDR2 FQNEAQ (reference sequence). The CDR3 consists of 18 residues. V was cut by 6 bases and J by 4 bases, with 28 bases left in between.

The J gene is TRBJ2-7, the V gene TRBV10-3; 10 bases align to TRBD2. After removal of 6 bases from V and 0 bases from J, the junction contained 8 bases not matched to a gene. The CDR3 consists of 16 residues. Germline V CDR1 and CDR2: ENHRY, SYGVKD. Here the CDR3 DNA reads TGTGCCATCAGCCTGAGAGGACTAGCGGTCTCCTACGAGCAGTACTTC. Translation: CAISLRGLAVSYEQYF.

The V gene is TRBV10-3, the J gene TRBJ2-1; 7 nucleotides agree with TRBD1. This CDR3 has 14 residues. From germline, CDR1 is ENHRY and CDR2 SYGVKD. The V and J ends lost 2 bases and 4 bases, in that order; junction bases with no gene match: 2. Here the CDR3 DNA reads TGTGCCATCAGTGAGAGGGACAGTTACAATGAGCAGTTCTTC. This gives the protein CAISERDSYNEQFF.

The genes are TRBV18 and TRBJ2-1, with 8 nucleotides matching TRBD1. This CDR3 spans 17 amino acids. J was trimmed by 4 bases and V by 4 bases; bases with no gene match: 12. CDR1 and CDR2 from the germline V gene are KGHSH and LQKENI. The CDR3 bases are TGTGCCAGCTCACTGGGGATCGACAGGGGTAGGTACAATGAGCAGTTCTTC. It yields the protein CASSLGIDRGRYNEQFF.

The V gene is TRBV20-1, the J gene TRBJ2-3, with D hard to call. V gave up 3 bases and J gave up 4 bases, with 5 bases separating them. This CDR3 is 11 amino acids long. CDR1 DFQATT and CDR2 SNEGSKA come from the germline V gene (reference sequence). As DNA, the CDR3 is TGCAGTGCTAGCTTTCCAGATACGCAGTATTTT. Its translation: CSASFPDTQYF.

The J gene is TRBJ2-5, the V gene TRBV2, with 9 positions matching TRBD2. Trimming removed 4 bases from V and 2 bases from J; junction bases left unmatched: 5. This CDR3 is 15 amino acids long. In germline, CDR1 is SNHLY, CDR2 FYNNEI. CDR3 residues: CASSGAGGPQETQYF. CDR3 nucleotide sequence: TGTGCCAGCAGTGGAGCGGGGGGCCCACAAGAGACCCAGTACTTC. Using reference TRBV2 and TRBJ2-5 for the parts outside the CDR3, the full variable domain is EPEVTQTPSHQVTQMGQEVILRCVPISNHLYFYWYRQILGQKVEFLVSFYNNEISEKSEIFDDQFSVERPDGSNFTLKIRSTKLEDSAMYFCASSGAGGPQETQYFGPGTRLLVL.

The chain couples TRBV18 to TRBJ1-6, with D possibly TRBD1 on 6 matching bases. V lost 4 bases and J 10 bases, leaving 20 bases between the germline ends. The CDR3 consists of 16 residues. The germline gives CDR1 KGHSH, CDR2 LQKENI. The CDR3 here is CASSRERQEKRSPLHF. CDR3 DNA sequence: TGTGCCAGCTCACGTGAGAGACAGGAAAAAAGATCACCCCTCCACTTT.

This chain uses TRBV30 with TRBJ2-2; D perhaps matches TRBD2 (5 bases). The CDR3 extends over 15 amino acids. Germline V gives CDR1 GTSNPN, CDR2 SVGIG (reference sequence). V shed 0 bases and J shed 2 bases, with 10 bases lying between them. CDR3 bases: TGTGCCTGGAGTGTTATGAGCGGCAACACCGGGGAGCTGTTTTTT. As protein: CAWSVMSGNTGELFF.

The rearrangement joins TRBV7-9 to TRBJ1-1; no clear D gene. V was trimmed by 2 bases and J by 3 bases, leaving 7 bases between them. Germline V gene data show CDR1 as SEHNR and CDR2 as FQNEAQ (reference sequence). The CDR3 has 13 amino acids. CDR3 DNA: TGTGCCAGCAGCTTAACCCCGGACACTGAAGCTTTCTTT. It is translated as CASSLTPDTEAFF.

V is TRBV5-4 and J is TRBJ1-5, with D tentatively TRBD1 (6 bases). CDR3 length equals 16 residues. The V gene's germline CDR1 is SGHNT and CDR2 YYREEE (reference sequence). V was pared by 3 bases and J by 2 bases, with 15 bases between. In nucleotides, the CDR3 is TGTGCCAGCAGCTCCCCGGCGGCAGGGGGCAATCAGCCCCAGCATTTT. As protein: CASSSPAAGGNQPQHF.

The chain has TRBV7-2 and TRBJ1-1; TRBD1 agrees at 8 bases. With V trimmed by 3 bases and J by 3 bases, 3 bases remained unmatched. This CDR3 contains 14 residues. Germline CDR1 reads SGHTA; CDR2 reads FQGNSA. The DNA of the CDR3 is TGTGCCAGCAGCTTGACAGGGGAGGACACTGAAGCTTTCTTT. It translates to CASSLTGEDTEAFF.

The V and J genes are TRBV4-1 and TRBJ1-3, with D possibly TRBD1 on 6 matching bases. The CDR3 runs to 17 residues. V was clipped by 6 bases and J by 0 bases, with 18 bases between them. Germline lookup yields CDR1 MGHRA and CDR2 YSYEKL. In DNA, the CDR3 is TGCGCCAGCAGTCCCGGCGGGGGCAGAAGCTCTGGAAACACCATATATTTT. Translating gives CASSPGGGRSSGNTIYF.

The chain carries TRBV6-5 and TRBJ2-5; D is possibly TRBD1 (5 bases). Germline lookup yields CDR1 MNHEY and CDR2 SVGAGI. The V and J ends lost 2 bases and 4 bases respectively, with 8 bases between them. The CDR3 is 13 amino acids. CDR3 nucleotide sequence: TGTGCCAGCAGTTACAGGGGCGCAGAGACCCAGTACTTC. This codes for CASSYRGAETQYF.